Below are 31 T cell receptor beta chains sequenced from a single sample in a study of OX40 agonist ivuxolimab in advanced cancers. Method: immunoSEQ multiplex PCR; TCRdb's copy keeps in-frame clones and lacks some. The sample lists about 96,000 clones, 70% to 85% seen once, with approximately 6.3% in the top ten. The sample was CD4+ or CD8+ T cells sorted from blood, taken in a trial of the OX40 agonist ivuxolimab. These receptors all come from an adult with an advanced solid tumor such as melanoma, head and neck, liver or kidney cancer.

This rearrangement joins TRBV7-2 to TRBJ2-3; D gene unclear. Germline CDR1 is SGHTA and CDR2 is FQGNSA. Trimming shortened V by 6 bases and J by 3 bases, and 7 bases separated the two germline ends. This CDR3 is built from 12 residues. CDR3 nucleotides: TGTGCCAGCAGGAAGATTACAGATACGCAGTATTTT. Encoded protein: CASRKITDTQYF.

The gene calls are TRBV30 and TRBJ2-3, with TRBD2 as a possible D gene (7 bases). The germline V gene encodes CDR1 GTSNPN and CDR2 SVGIG (reference sequence). Trimming pared 1 base from V and 1 base from J, leaving 18 bases between. There are 17 residues in the CDR3. CDR3 coding DNA: TGTGCCTGGAGTGACGATCGTCGGGGGGCCCGCACAGATACGCAGTATTTT. This encodes CAWSDDRRGARTDTQYF. Drawing the rest from reference TRBV30 and TRBJ2-3, the complete variable domain is SQTIHQWPATLVQPVGSPLSLECTVEGTSNPNLYWYRQAAGRGLQLLFYSVGIGQISSEVPQNLSASRPQDRQFILSSKKLLLSDSGFYLCAWSDDRRGARTDTQYFGPGTRLTVL.

The CDR3 coding sequence is TGCAGCGTTGAGTCCGGGTTGAGAGCTTTCTTT. Its protein is CSVESGLRAFF. The chain links TRBV29-1 to TRBJ1-1; no firm D call. The CDR3 length is 11 residues. The V gene lost 3 bases and the J gene lost 10 bases, with 12 bases spanning the gap. Germline V lookup: CDR1 SQVTM, CDR2 ANQGSEA.

The chain has TRBV15 and TRBJ1-1; possible D gene TRBD1, 5 bases. CDR1 is LNHNV and CDR2 is YYDKDF in the germline V gene (reference sequence). The V end lost 0 bases, the J end lost 7 bases, and 15 bases lay between the germline ends. The CDR3 spans 15 residues. The CDR3 nucleotides read TGTGCCACCAGCAGAGATCGGGGTAGGGGAGGTGAAGCTTTCTTT. As protein: CATSRDRGRGGEAFF.

The chain employs TRBV2 and TRBJ2-7; 7 bases align to TRBD1. The junction had 4 bases not matched to a gene; V was cut back by 8 bases and J by 3 bases. Germline loops: CDR1 SNHLY, CDR2 FYNNEI. The CDR3 runs to 12 residues. CDR3 sequence (DNA): TGTGCCAGCCGGGACAGCTTCTACGAGCAGTACTTC. This sequence encodes CASRDSFYEQYF.

CDR3 DNA: TGTGCCAGCAGTGAAACCATCAACCCCTACAATGAGCAGTTCTTC. This encodes CASSETINPYNEQFF. The chain employs TRBV6-1 and TRBJ2-1; D is undetermined. The germline V and J ends were trimmed by 2 bases and 2 bases, with 10 bases remaining between them. Germline V CDR1 and CDR2: MNHNS, SASEGT. The CDR3 covers 15 residues.

The chain recombines TRBV27 with TRBJ1-3; D gene unclear. Trimming removed 0 bases from V and 4 bases from J, with 7 bases in between. CDR3 length: 14 residues. Germline-derived CDR1 and CDR2 are MNHEY and SMNVEV (reference sequence). The DNA for the CDR3 is TGTGCCAGCAGTTTATCGGGGTGGGGAAACACCATATATTTT. Protein: CASSLSGWGNTIYF.

The chain carries TRBV15 and TRBJ2-2, with D perhaps assigned TRBD1 or TRBD2 (7 bases each). This CDR3 spans 16 amino acids. Trimming pared 1 base from V and 4 bases from J, leaving 13 bases between. Germline values: CDR1 LNHNV, CDR2 YYDKDF (reference sequence). As DNA, the CDR3 is TGTGCCACCAGCAGAGTAACCAGGGGGGGCACCGGGGAGCTGTTTTTT. This encodes CATSRVTRGGTGELFF.

The chain uses TRBV11-1 and TRBJ1-1; tentative D call: TRBD1 (6 bases). The CDR3 length is 14 residues. V lost 5 bases, J lost 3 bases, and 13 bases lay in between. Germline assignment: CDR1 SGHAT and CDR2 FQDESV (reference sequence). The CDR3 nucleotides are TGTGCCAGCAGCACAGGGTTTCGAGACACTGAAGCTTTCTTT. This encodes CASSTGFRDTEAFF.

The chain employs TRBV5-1 and TRBJ1-3, with 7 bases matching TRBD1. CDR1 is SGHRS and CDR2 is YFSETQ in the germline V gene. The length of the CDR3 is 14 residues. The V gene end was trimmed by 4 bases and the J gene end by 4 bases; junction bases not matched to a gene: 5. CDR3 coding DNA: TGCGCCAGCAGCGTCGGGACAGCCGGAAACACCATATATTTT. It yields the protein CASSVGTAGNTIYF.

The V call is TRBV7-9, the J call TRBJ2-7; TRBD2 matches 14 bases. V shed 5 bases, J shed 3 bases, and the junction held 3 bases outside the gene matches. Per germline, CDR1 SEHNR and CDR2 FQNEAQ (reference sequence). CDR3 size: 15 residues. The CDR3 DNA reads as TGTGCCAGCAGCGTGGGACTAGCGGGGGTCTACGAGCAGTACTTC. It codes for CASSVGLAGVYEQYF.

This clone was counted between two and nine times. The chain has TRBV4-1 and TRBJ2-1; a possible D gene is TRBD1 (5 bases). CDR3 length: 15 amino acids. V was trimmed by 2 bases and J by 4 bases, leaving 12 bases between them. From germline, CDR1 is MGHRA and CDR2 YSYEKL. CDR3 sequence (DNA): TGCGCCAGCAGCCAAAACTTAGACAGTTACAATGAGCAGTTCTTC. Translating gives CASSQNLDSYNEQFF.

The chain employs TRBV20-1 and TRBJ1-4; D gene ambiguous. Germline values: CDR1 DFQATT, CDR2 SNEGSKA (reference sequence). V lost 7 bases and J lost 3, with 6 bases in between. This CDR3 has 11 amino acids. The CDR3 DNA reads as TGCAGTGTCGTCGCTAATGAAAAACTGTTTTTT. This encodes CSVVANEKLFF.

This sequence joins TRBV5-1 and TRBJ1-1; 7 bases fit TRBD1. V was clipped by 4 bases and J by 1 base; unmatched bases: 7. CDR3 length equals 15 residues. Germline V gene lookup returns CDR1 SGHRS and CDR2 YFSETQ. The CDR3, as DNA: TGCGCCAGCAGCCCCATGGGACAGACGAACACTGAAGCTTTCTTT. Its translation is CASSPMGQTNTEAFF.

V gene TRBV29-1 combines with J gene TRBJ1-4, with no clear D. The germline V gene encodes CDR1 SQVTM and CDR2 ANQGSEA. CDR3 length: 12 amino acids. V was cut by 7 bases and J by 7 bases, with 13 bases left in between. The CDR3 reads CSAGSRGEKLFF. The CDR3 nucleotides read TGCAGCGCGGGATCCCGGGGTGAAAAACTGTTTTTT.

In its sample, this clone was seen once. The V call is TRBV11-2, the J call TRBJ1-1; 9 bases are a match to TRBD1. Germline V gene sequence: CDR1 SGHAT, CDR2 FQNNGV. The CDR3 runs 15 residues. Trimming removed 5 bases from V and 4 bases from J; junction bases left unmatched: 8. The CDR3 coding sequence is TGTGCCAGCAGCCACGGGGGACAGGGAAGCACTGAAGCTTTCTTT. Its protein is CASSHGGQGSTEAFF.

J is TRBJ2-1 and V is TRBV20-1; D unclear. Germline loops: CDR1 DFQATT, CDR2 SNEGSKA (reference sequence). V lost 2 bases and J lost 5, with 1 base in between. The CDR3 contains 10 residues. The CDR3: CSARHNEQFF. In DNA form, the CDR3 reads TGCAGTGCTAGACACAATGAGCAGTTCTTC.

The chain carries TRBV7-2 and TRBJ1-2, with 8 bases fitting TRBD1. The V and J ends lost 5 bases and 4 bases, in that order; junction bases with no gene match: 21. The CDR3 length is 19 residues. Looked up from germline, CDR1 is SGHTA and CDR2 is FQGNSA. In DNA form, the CDR3 reads TGTGCCAGCAGCCGAAGACCGGACAGGGAGGATTGGATCTCCTATGGCTACACCTTC. Its protein is CASSRRPDREDWISYGYTF. Looking up the rest from reference TRBV7-2 and TRBJ1-2 gives the full variable domain: GAGVSQSPSNKVTEKGKDVELRCDPISGHTALYWYRQSLGQGLEFLIYFQGNSAPDKSGLPSDRFSAERTGGSVSTLTIQRTQQEDSAVYLCASSRRPDREDWISYGYTFGSGTRLTVV.

The rearrangement uses TRBV21-1 and TRBJ2-7. TRBV21-1 is a recognized pseudogene. This CDR3 is built from 14 residues. In DNA, the CDR3 is TGTGCCAGCAGCCTAACGGGACCCCCGGGGGAGCAGTACTTC. Translated, it gives CASSLTGPPGEQYF.

Regarding this clone: With a much larger clone just one base away, this may be a read error. The rearrangement uses TRBV12-5 and TRBJ1-2, with 8 bases that match TRBD1. This CDR3 region has 17 residues. Germline CDR1 and CDR2: LGHNT and FRNRAP. CDR3: CASGLIIRDRQFDGCTF. As DNA, the CDR3 is TGTGCTAGTGGTTTGATCATTAGGGACAGGCAATTTGATGGCTGCACCTTC.

V and J are TRBV19 and TRBJ2-3; no reliable D call. The V gene lost 1 base and the J gene lost 1 base, with 9 bases spanning the gap. The CDR3 is made up of 15 amino acids. Germline-derived CDR1 and CDR2 are LNHDA and SQIVND (reference sequence). CDR3 amino acids: CASSIARSGTDTQYF. DNA for the CDR3: TGTGCCAGTAGTATAGCGAGGTCGGGCACAGATACGCAGTATTTT.

V and J are TRBV5-1 and TRBJ2-7; TRBD1 matches 7 bases. The germline V gene encodes CDR1 SGHRS and CDR2 YFSETQ. V lost 8 bases, J lost 0 bases, and 8 bases stayed unmatched. CDR3 length equals 14 residues. CDR3 in amino acids: CASSRDSGSYEQYF. CDR3 bases: TGCGCCAGTAGCCGGGACAGCGGCTCCTACGAGCAGTACTTC.

The chain couples TRBV7-2 to TRBJ2-1, with D possibly being TRBD1 (6 bases). Germline V gives CDR1 SGHTA, CDR2 FQGNSA. The CDR3 spans 13 residues. The V gene lost 5 bases and the J gene lost 5 bases, with 10 bases spanning the gap. The CDR3 protein is CASSLGQNNEQFF. The DNA of the CDR3 is TGTGCCAGCAGCCTTGGACAGAACAATGAGCAGTTCTTC. The entire variable domain, with the rest obtained from reference TRBV7-2 and TRBJ2-1, is as follows: GAGVSQSPSNKVTEKGKDVELRCDPISGHTALYWYRQSLGQGLEFLIYFQGNSAPDKSGLPSDRFSAERTGGSVSTLTIQRTQQEDSAVYLCASSLGQNNEQFFGPGTRLTVL.

This clone was seen once. The chain carries TRBV14 and TRBJ2-7; 9 nucleotides line up with TRBD2. With 5 bases clipped from V and 2 bases from J, the junction kept 4 bases outside the gene matches. Germline values: CDR1 SGHDN, CDR2 FVKESK. The CDR3 is 14 residues long. For the CDR3, the DNA is TGTGCCAGCAGCTTAGCGGGAGCCCCCTACGAGCAGTACTTC. Translation: CASSLAGAPYEQYF.

The chain joins TRBV6-4 to TRBJ2-2; 10 nucleotides match TRBD2. Germline V gives CDR1 MRHNA, CDR2 SNTAGT. This CDR3 comprises 16 residues. Unmatched junction bases numbered 9, after V lost 6 bases and J lost 5 bases. DNA of the CDR3: TGTGCCAGCAGCCTGGAGGCTAGCGGGGGAACCGGGGAGCTGTTTTTT. As protein: CASSLEASGGTGELFF.

This chain connects TRBV15 to TRBJ2-3; 11 nucleotides match TRBD2. V was clipped by 2 bases and J by 0 bases; unmatched bases: 4. The CDR3 spans 17 residues. Germline loops: CDR1 LNHNV, CDR2 YYDKDF (reference sequence). CDR3 loop: CATSRFSGGGSTDTQYF. For the CDR3, the DNA is TGTGCCACCAGCAGATTTAGCGGGGGGGGAAGCACAGATACGCAGTATTTT. The entire variable domain, with the rest obtained from reference TRBV15 and TRBJ2-3, is as follows: DAMVIQNPRYQVTQFGKPVTLSCSQTLNHNVMYWYQQKSSQAPKLLFHYYDKDFNNEADTPDNFQSRRPNTSFCFLDIRSPGLGDTAMYLCATSRFSGGGSTDTQYFGPGTRLTVL.

The V gene is TRBV6-6, the J gene TRBJ2-5; TRBD1 matches at 7 bases. The end of the DNA aligns better with TRBJ2-7, so the J call may be wrong. This CDR3 has 14 amino acids. The germline CDR1 and CDR2 sequences are MNHNY and SVGAGI (reference sequence). The CDR3 is CASSSPDRNYEQYF. The CDR3 coding sequence is TGTGCCAGCAGTTCTCCGGACAGGAACTACGAGCAGTACTTC.

This clone was seen only once. The chain employs TRBV5-1 and TRBJ2-1; D call uncertain. V gave up 2 bases and J gave up 4 bases, with 4 bases separating them. The CDR3 consists of 12 residues. Germline CDR1 SGHRS, CDR2 YFSETQ. The CDR3: CASSLFYNEQFF. The CDR3 nucleotides read TGCGCCAGCAGCTTATTTTACAATGAGCAGTTCTTC.

The J gene is TRBJ2-1, the V gene TRBV11-1; D not certain. The CDR3 runs to 15 residues. With 0 bases removed from V and 0 bases from J, the gap between germline ends came to 6 bases. In germline, CDR1 is SGHAT, CDR2 FQDESV (reference sequence). The CDR3 reads CASSLAASSYNEQFF. CDR3 DNA: TGTGCCAGCAGCTTAGCGGCGAGCTCCTACAATGAGCAGTTCTTC.

This chain links TRBV14 with TRBJ2-7; D is perhaps TRBD2 (5 bases). Germline CDR1 reads SGHDN; CDR2 reads FVKESK. The CDR3 loop spans 13 amino acids. V was clipped by 4 bases and J by 3 bases, with 10 bases between them. CDR3 coding DNA: TGTGCCAGCAGCCTCCGGGGTGACTACGAGCAGTACTTC. Amino acids: CASSLRGDYEQYF.

This clone was detected only a few times. This chain uses TRBV21-1 with TRBJ1-1; the table calls TRBD1, which could not be checked here. TRBV21-1 is annotated as a pseudogene. This CDR3 region has 18 residues. CDR3 in amino acids: CASSKKCLAGGRNTEAFF. The CDR3 DNA reads TGTGCCAGCAGCAAAAAGTGCTTGGCAGGGGGCAGGAACACTGAAGCTTTCTTT.